The rows below give T cell receptor beta chains drawn from one sample of a study of cytomegalovirus exposure and HLA in healthy donors. Repertoires were generated with immunoSEQ multiplex PCR, while TCRdb's copy carries only in-frame clones and drops some. The sample consists of 100,000 or so clones, 75% to 90% of them appearing once. The specimen was PBMCs. The receptors here all came from a man under 40 in good health and CMV-seropositive. The CDR3 runs from the conserved cysteine through the conserved F or W. A D gene is named only where the DNA matches it firmly.

D gene: NA
V gene: TRBV4-1
J gene: TRBJ1-6
CDR3 length: 15
CDR3 DNA: TGCGCCAGCAGCCAAGATCTCGCGGGAAATTCACCCCTCCACTTT
CDR3 protein: CASSQDLAGNSPLHF

D gene: NA
V gene: TRBV11-2
J gene: TRBJ1-2
CDR3 length: 15
CDR3 DNA: TGTGCCAGCAGCTTAGATCCTTCAGCTAACTATGGCTACACCTTC
CDR3 protein: CASSLDPSANYGYTF

D gene: TRBD1
V gene: TRBV11-3
J gene: TRBJ2-7
CDR3 length: 16
CDR3 DNA: TGTGCCAGCAGCTCTTACCTCGGGACAGGAACCTACGAGCAGTACTTC
CDR3 protein: CASSSYLGTGTYEQYF

D gene: NA
V gene: TRBV6-6
J gene: TRBJ2-1
CDR3 length: 13
CDR3 DNA: TGTGCCAGCAGTTGGGCCAGCTACAATGAGCAGTTCTTC
CDR3 protein: CASSWASYNEQFF

D gene: TRBD1
V gene: TRBV2
J gene: TRBJ2-7
CDR3 length: 14
CDR3 DNA: TGTGCCAGCAGGGGGACAGGGAATTCCCTTGAGCAGTACTTC
CDR3 protein: CASRGTGNSLEQYF

D gene: TRBD1
V gene: TRBV5-4
J gene: TRBJ1-1
CDR3 length: 14
CDR3 DNA: TGTGCCAGCAGCTTACAGGGGGCCAGCGCTGAAGCTTTCTTT
CDR3 protein: CASSLQGASAEAFF

D gene: NA
V gene: TRBV10-3
J gene: TRBJ1-5
CDR3 length: 14
CDR3 DNA: TGTGCCATCAGCCCCGCCATGGGCCAGGGGCCCCAGCATTTT
CDR3 protein: CAISPAMGQGPQHF

D gene: TRBD1
V gene: TRBV18
J gene: TRBJ1-1
CDR3 length: 13
CDR3 DNA: TGTGCCAGCTCCCCGATGGACAGGGCTGAAGCTTTCTTT
CDR3 protein: CASSPMDRAEAFF

D gene: TRBD2
V gene: TRBV6-1
J gene: TRBJ2-7
CDR3 length: 15
CDR3 DNA: TGTGCCAGCAGTGCGGGACTAGCGGGGGCGTACGAGCAGTACTTC
CDR3 protein: CASSAGLAGAYEQYF

D gene: NA
V gene: TRBV6-5
J gene: TRBJ1-2
CDR3 length: 13
CDR3 DNA: TGTGCCAGCAGATCAGGGTTGGGCTATGGCTACACCTTC
CDR3 protein: CASRSGLGYGYTF

D gene: NA
V gene: TRBV7-9
J gene: TRBJ1-2
CDR3 length: 14
CDR3 DNA: TGTGCCAGCAGCTTATCAGGGGTCCCCTATGGCTACACCTTC
CDR3 protein: CASSLSGVPYGYTF

D gene: TRBD1
V gene: TRBV6-5
J gene: TRBJ1-2
CDR3 length: 13
CDR3 DNA: TGTGCCAGCAGTTATCAGACAGGGAGCGGCTACACCTTC
CDR3 protein: CASSYQTGSGYTF

D gene: NA
V gene: TRBV11-2
J gene: TRBJ1-6
CDR3 length: 12
CDR3 DNA: TGTGCCAGCAGCTTAGAGGGGGGGTCCCTCCACTTT
CDR3 protein: CASSLEGGSLHF

D gene: NA
V gene: TRBV25-1
J gene: TRBJ1-2
CDR3 length: 12
CDR3 DNA: TGTGCCAGCAGCCTCGGTCCCGTCGGCTACACCTTC
CDR3 protein: CASSLGPVGYTF

D gene: NA
V gene: TRBV27
J gene: TRBJ2-5
CDR3 length: 12
CDR3 DNA: TGTGCCAGCAGTTGGAGGGGAGAGACCCAGTACTTC
CDR3 protein: CASSWRGETQYF

D gene: TRBD2
V gene: TRBV5-1
J gene: TRBJ2-2
CDR3 length: 15
CDR3 DNA: TGCGCCAGCAGTACTAGCGGGGGCCGGGGCGGGGAGCTGTTTTTT
CDR3 protein: CASSTSGGRGGELFF